This T cell receptor beta chain was sequenced in a study of OX40 agonist ivuxolimab in advanced cancers. Study as a whole: Patients received the agonistic anti-OX40 (CD134) antibody ivuxolimab. A mean age of roughly 62 years, range roughly 20 to 85, was recorded, and over 65% were male. In three patients, partial responses were observed, one with hepatocellular carcinoma and two with cutaneous melanoma.

Sequencing used immunoSEQ multiplex PCR; TCRdb keeps in-frame clones, though not all of them. This table holds approximately 8,200 clones, roughly nine tenths found once. The CDR3 has 14 residues. Trimming removed 2 bases from V and 7 bases from J; junction bases left unmatched: 6. Germline CDR1 reads GTSNPN; CDR2 reads SVGIG (reference sequence). The source material was CD4+ or CD8+ T cells sorted from blood, sampled in a trial of the OX40 agonist ivuxolimab. The chain joins TRBV30 to TRBJ2-7; the match to TRBD1 covers 12 bases. The receptor was derived from an adult with an advanced solid tumor such as melanoma, head and neck, liver or kidney cancer. The CDR3, as DNA: TGTGCCTGGAGTAAGGGACAGGGGGCCGGGGAGCAGTACTTC. Encoded protein: CAWSKGQGAGEQYF.